This T cell receptor beta chain appears in the sequencing data of a study of vaccination and CD4 T cells after COVID-19. Germline CDR1 is SNHLY and CDR2 is FYNNEI. V lost 4 bases and J lost 2; bases outside the gene matches: 10. The CDR3 totals 17 residues. Treatment described: approximately 11-day PBMC culture with coronavirus spike peptide pools or control peptides (ViraFEST assay). Once peptide pools had expanded antigen-specific T cells, ViraFEST sequenced TCRs. As regards this clonotype: Its antigen remains unknown.

Study results and limitations: Convalescent patients' median share of reactive clones seen only post-vaccination was approximately 85%.

Cultured CD4+ T cell DNA was sequenced using the Oncomine TCR Beta short-read assay. Genomic DNA was drawn out of CD4+ T cells grown in culture. TCRdb itself ran the PCR reads through MiXCR, one entry per CDR3 protein. The table records some 20,000 distinct CDR3 sequences, approximately 56% of them present only once. The sequencing used CD4+ T cells from blood, cultured in vitro, collected after SARS-CoV-2 vaccination. The chain links TRBV2 to TRBJ2-7, with TRBD1 matching over 11 bases. The clonotype was recovered from a human donor who had recovered from COVID-19. As DNA, the CDR3 is TGTGCCAGCAGTGGCTCGTACGGGACAGGGGGAGCCTACGAGCAGTACTTC. Protein product: CASSGSYGTGGAYEQYF.